Below, 7 T cell receptor beta chains from the same sample are listed, as sequenced in a study of T cells in Graves' hyperthyroidism and ophthalmopathy. Amplification of TCR beta CDR3 regions was performed using RNA transcripts as template. TCR CDR3 underwent first-round RT-PCR with the HTBI primer set. TCRdb redid the calling of the multiplex PCR reads with MiXCR, one entry per CDR3 protein. Counted here are about 550,000 distinct CDR3 sequences, under 25% occurring once; the ten biggest clones make up more than 20%. Source material: blood. All receptors come from a man in his late teens or twenties with Graves' hyperthyroidism.

In its sample, this clonotype was seen many times. The chain employs TRBV29-1 and TRBJ2-5, with 11 bases that match TRBD2. V lost 5 bases, J lost 2 bases, and 7 bases stayed unmatched. The CDR3 runs to 15 residues. Germline CDR1 and CDR2: SQVTM and ANQGSEA. For the CDR3, the DNA is TGCAGCGTTTCCGGGACTAGCGGATATCAAGAGACCCAGTACTTC. Protein product: CSVSGTSGYQETQYF.

The chain combines TRBV7-2 with TRBJ1-5, with D hard to call. The CDR3 totals 15 residues. The ends were cut back, 1 base at V and 0 bases at J, with 7 bases in the middle. The V gene's germline CDR1 is SGHTA and CDR2 FQGNSA. CDR3 protein: CASSLGQLSNQPQHF. The CDR3 DNA sequence: TGTGCCAGCAGCTTAGGGCAGCTTAGCAATCAGCCCCAGCATTTT.

This clonotype was counted many times. The V gene is TRBV6-1, the J gene TRBJ2-5; D unresolved. The CDR3 covers 12 residues. The ends were cut back, 1 base at V and 4 bases at J, with 4 bases in the middle. Germline V CDR1 and CDR2: MNHNS, SASEGT. The CDR3 bases are TGTGCCAGCAGTGAAGACAGAGAGACCCAGTACTTC. Its translation: CASSEDRETQYF.

This clonotype was detected many times. The V gene is TRBV12-3 or TRBV12-4, the J gene TRBJ2-2, with TRBD2 matching over 7 bases. The CDR3 spans 14 residues. V lost 7 bases and J lost 5; bases outside the gene matches: 7. CDR3 sequence (DNA): TGTGCCAGCATTTTCGCGCGGGGGACCGGGGAGCTGTTTTTT. This codes for CASIFARGTGELFF.

At least ten counts were recorded for this clonotype. V and J are TRBV28 and TRBJ2-7, with D perhaps given as TRBD1 or TRBD2 (5 bases each). The CDR3 is 15 amino acids. Germline lookup yields CDR1 MDHEN and CDR2 SYDVKM. V shed 3 bases and J shed 2 bases, with 14 bases lying between them. The CDR3 is CASSFSGTGTYEQYF. CDR3 bases: TGTGCCAGCAGTTTTTCCGGGACGGGGACCTACGAGCAGTACTTC.

In its sample, this clonotype was seen many times. The rearrangement joins TRBV7-9 to TRBJ1-1; D gene unclear. V lost 5 bases and J lost 10, with 17 bases in between. The CDR3 sequence is 13 residues long. Germline loops: CDR1 SEHNR, CDR2 FQNEAQ (reference sequence). CDR3 nucleotides: TGTGCCAGCAGCCCCGCTTATGCCAGAAGAGCTTTCTTT. Translating it yields CASSPAYARRAFF.

This clonotype was picked up one time. The chain links TRBV2 to TRBJ2-5, with unresolved D. The CDR3 length is 15 residues. Germline-derived CDR1 and CDR2 are SNHLY and FYNNEI. V was cut by 6 bases and J by 2 bases, with 16 bases left in between. The CDR3 sequence is CASSPDHGSQETQYF. The CDR3 coding sequence is TGTGCCAGCAGCCCTGACCACGGCAGTCAAGAGACCCAGTACTTC.